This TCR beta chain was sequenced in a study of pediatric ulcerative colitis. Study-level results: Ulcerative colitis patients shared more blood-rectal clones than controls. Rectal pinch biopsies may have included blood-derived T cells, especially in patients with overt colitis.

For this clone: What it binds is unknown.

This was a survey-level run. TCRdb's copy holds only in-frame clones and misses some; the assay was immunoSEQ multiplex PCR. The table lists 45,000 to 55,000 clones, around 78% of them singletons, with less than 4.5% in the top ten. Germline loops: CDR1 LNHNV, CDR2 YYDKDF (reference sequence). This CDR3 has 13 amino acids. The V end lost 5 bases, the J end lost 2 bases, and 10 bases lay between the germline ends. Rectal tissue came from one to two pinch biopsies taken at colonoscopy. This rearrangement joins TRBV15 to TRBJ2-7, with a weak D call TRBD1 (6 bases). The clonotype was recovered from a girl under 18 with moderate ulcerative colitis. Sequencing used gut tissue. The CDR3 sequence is CATSRDTAYEQYF. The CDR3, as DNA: TGTGCCACCAGCCGGGACACGGCCTACGAGCAGTACTTC.